Below are 11 T cell receptor beta chains sequenced from a single sample in a study of blood T cell repertoires in COVID-19. Sequencing was performed with immunoSEQ multiplex PCR; in TCRdb, only in-frame clones are kept and a portion is missing. The data contain tens of thousands of clones, roughly nine tenths of them singletons. What was sequenced was peripheral blood. The receptor set was obtained from a woman older than 75 with COVID-19, enrolled during active disease.

The genes are TRBV29-1 and TRBJ2-2; D is possibly TRBD2 (7 bases). The V gene's germline CDR1 is SQVTM and CDR2 ANQGSEA. Between the trimmed V and J ends, which lost 5 bases and 1 base, there was a span of 11 bases. The CDR3 consists of 14 residues. CDR3 protein: CSVRGGQNTGELFF. DNA of the CDR3: TGCAGCGTTAGGGGGGGCCAGAACACCGGGGAGCTGTTTTTT.

The chain carries TRBV6-5 and TRBJ1-6, with TRBD1 as a possible D gene (5 bases). Germline lookup yields CDR1 MNHEY and CDR2 SVGAGI. Trimming removed 6 bases from V and 7 bases from J, with 13 bases in between. The CDR3 has 14 amino acids. The CDR3 coding sequence is TGTGCCAGCAGCATATATACAGGAAATTCACCCCTCCACTTT. The encoded protein is CASSIYTGNSPLHF.

The chain combines TRBV19 with TRBJ1-2; 8 bases are shared with TRBD1. Germline V gene data show CDR1 as LNHDA and CDR2 as SQIVND (reference sequence). V gave up 7 bases and J gave up 1 base; unmatched junction bases: 8. The CDR3 extends over 15 amino acids. CDR3 coding DNA: TGTGCCAGTACCCCGATGGACAGGGATAACTATGGCTACACCTTC. Its protein is CASTPMDRDNYGYTF.

This chain connects TRBV3-1 (or the pseudogene TRBV3-2) to TRBJ1-5; D gene ambiguous. The V end lost 4 bases, the J end lost 3 bases, and 7 bases lay between the germline ends. This CDR3 region has 13 residues. Germline V gene data show CDR1 as LGHDT and CDR2 as YNNKEL (reference sequence). The CDR3, as DNA: TGTGCCAGCAGCCGAAGAGACAATCAGCCCCAGCATTTT. Translating it yields CASSRRDNQPQHF.

The CDR3 loop reads CATRSWGDPGANVLTF. The CDR3 bases are TGTGCCACCAGAAGCTGGGGGGATCCTGGGGCCAACGTCCTGACTTTC. The V gene is TRBV15, the J gene TRBJ2-6; possibly TRBD2 for D (6 bases). CDR3 length: 16 residues. Trimming left V 6 bases short and J 2 bases short, with 14 bases between. CDR1 and CDR2 from the germline V gene are LNHNV and YYDKDF (reference sequence).

A remark on this clone: Other DNA sequences from this sample encode an identical CDR3 as well. The rearrangement joins TRBV28 to TRBJ1-2, with 10 bases identical to TRBD1. V was clipped by 6 bases and J by 8 bases; unmatched bases: 12. In germline, CDR1 is MDHEN, CDR2 SYDVKM. This CDR3 has 15 amino acids. The chain's CDR3 is CASRPGQGQGHGYTF. Written as DNA, the CDR3 is TGTGCCAGCAGACCAGGGCAGGGACAGGGGCACGGCTACACCTTC.

The chain carries TRBV9 and TRBJ2-1, with D possibly TRBD1 on 6 matching bases. V shed 5 bases and J shed 0 bases, with 12 bases lying between them. CDR3 length: 15 residues. Germline V lookup: CDR1 SGDLS, CDR2 YYNGEE. The CDR3, as DNA: TGTGCCAGCAGTTGGACAGTTAACTCCTACAATGAGCAGTTCTTC. It translates to CASSWTVNSYNEQFF.

CDR3 bases: TGTGCCAGCAGGGGACAGTACTATGGCTACACCTTC. Its translation is CASRGQYYGYTF. The chain carries TRBV27 and TRBJ1-2; 7 bases match TRBD1. V shed 6 bases and J 3 bases; nucleotides not matched to a gene: 1. The germline V gene encodes CDR1 MNHEY and CDR2 SMNVEV (reference sequence). The CDR3 loop spans 12 amino acids.

The chain has TRBV27 and TRBJ2-3, with 12 bases fitting TRBD2. The CDR3 spans 16 residues. Germline CDR1 reads MNHEY; CDR2 reads SMNVEV (reference sequence). The V segment lost 4 bases and the J segment 2 bases; nucleotides outside the gene matches: 4. DNA of the CDR3: TGTGCCAGCAGTTCCTCTAGCGGGGGGGACACAGATACGCAGTATTTT. This codes for CASSSSSGGDTDTQYF.

The J gene is TRBJ1-3, the V gene TRBV10-2, with no clear D. Trimming shortened V by 0 bases and J by 4 bases, and 10 bases separated the two germline ends. The CDR3 extends over 15 amino acids. CDR1 WSHSY and CDR2 SAAADI come from the germline V gene. As DNA, the CDR3 is TGCGCCAGCAGTGAGTCCAGCTTCGGGGGAAACACCATATATTTT. It codes for CASSESSFGGNTIYF.

This clone was counted once. V is TRBV2 and J is TRBJ2-3; TRBD2 aligns across 9 bases. Germline CDR1 reads SNHLY; CDR2 reads FYNNEI. The CDR3 contains 15 residues. The V segment lost 5 bases and the J segment 8 bases; nucleotides outside the gene matches: 11. The CDR3 is CASSPAGGGASTQYF. CDR3 in DNA: TGTGCCAGCAGTCCTGCGGGCGGGGGGGCCAGTACGCAGTATTTT.